This passage covers 27 T cell receptor beta chains from one sample sequenced in a study of monozygotic twins with inflammatory bowel disease. No DNA is given; TCRdb re-called the 5' RACE reads and lists each CDR3 protein once. Its table records 150,000 or so distinct CDR3 sequences. Sequencing was done on a sample of blood. The receptors originated from a human donor with ulcerative colitis or Crohn's disease, or a healthy co-twin of an affected twin (not recorded which).

V is TRBV13 and J is TRBJ2-7; there is no DNA to check the TCRdb D call of TRBD2. Germline CDR1 and CDR2: PRHDT and FYEKMQ (reference sequence). This CDR3 is 17 amino acids long. The CDR3 region is CASTPLGLAGATYEQYF.

This rearrangement joins TRBV4-3 to TRBJ2-1. The CDR3 consists of 14 residues. The germline CDR1 and CDR2 sequences are LGHNA and YSLEER. This CDR3 reads CASSQERTSSEQFF.

The V gene is TRBV24-1, the J gene TRBJ1-5; lacking DNA, the TRBD1 call made by TCRdb goes unchecked. The CDR3 loop spans 17 amino acids. Germline CDR1 is KGHDR and CDR2 is SFDVKD. The CDR3 sequence: CATSDRTGGSSNQPQHF.

The CDR3 spells CSARPTEGAFF. The chain joins TRBV20-1 to TRBJ1-1. The CDR3 is 11 amino acids. Germline CDR1 is DFQATT and CDR2 is SNEGSKA (reference sequence).

CDR3 loop: CASSLPSGSTDTQYF. The gene calls are TRBV12-3 or TRBV12-4 and TRBJ2-3; TCRdb selects TRBD2, and the lack of DNA leaves this call unchecked. This CDR3 has 15 amino acids.

The V gene is TRBV12-3 or TRBV12-4, the J gene TRBJ2-7. CDR3 length: 16 residues. CDR3 loop: CASGLIAKGNPLEQYF.

This chain connects TRBV19 to TRBJ1-1. Germline loops: CDR1 LNHDA, CDR2 SQIVND (reference sequence). The CDR3 has 12 residues. CDR3 region: CASRPFGAEAFF. Together with reference TRBV19 and TRBJ1-1, the CDR3 gives the full variable domain: DGGITQSPKYLFRKEGQNVTLSCEQNLNHDAMYWYRQDPGQGLRLIYYSQIVNDFQKGDIAEGYSVSREKKESFPLTVTSAQKNPTAFYLCASRPFGAEAFFGQGTRLTVV.

The genes are TRBV4-3 and TRBJ2-7. The CDR3 has 13 amino acids. The germline V gene has CDR1 LGHNA and CDR2 YSLEER. CDR3 sequence: CASSQEYGYEQYF.

The chain is built from TRBV7-2 and TRBJ2-2; the D call of TRBD1 rests on TCRdb alone, since no DNA is present to check it. The CDR3 extends over 14 amino acids. Germline CDR1 reads SGHTA; CDR2 reads FQGNSA. CDR3 residues: CASSFRGDTGELFF.

The rearrangement links TRBV12-3 or TRBV12-4 to TRBJ1-1; there is no DNA to check the TCRdb D call of TRBD1. This CDR3 contains 17 residues. The chain's CDR3 is CASSLLGQRPGDTEAFF.

The rearrangement uses TRBV14 and TRBJ2-1; TCRdb selects TRBD1, and the lack of DNA leaves this call unchecked. The V gene's germline CDR1 is SGHDN and CDR2 FVKESK. CDR3 length: 15 residues. The CDR3: CASSPWGSSYNEQFF.

The chain has TRBV3-1 and TRBJ2-7; there is no DNA to check the TCRdb D call of TRBD2. CDR3 length: 18 residues. The germline V gene encodes CDR1 LGHDT and CDR2 YNNKEL (reference sequence). CDR3 sequence reads: CASSQVPGLAGGRYEQYF.

The chain has TRBV11-3 and TRBJ2-7; TCRdb gives TRBD2 as the D gene, but with no DNA this cannot be confirmed. Germline CDR1 reads SGHNT; CDR2 reads YENEEA. This CDR3 comprises 13 residues. CDR3: CASSFSGSYEQYF.

The chain couples TRBV30 to TRBJ2-4; the D call of TRBD1 rests on TCRdb alone, since no DNA is present to check it. From germline, CDR1 is GTSNPN and CDR2 SVGIG (reference sequence). This CDR3 is built from 16 residues. The CDR3 is CAWSVGTGGLGNIQYF.

This chain joins TRBV4-3 and TRBJ2-7; checking the TCRdb D call of TRBD1 is not possible without DNA. CDR3 size: 16 residues. CDR1 LGHNA and CDR2 YSLEER come from the germline V gene. CDR3 region: CASSQDQRRVPVEQYF.

The chain uses TRBV5-1 and TRBJ2-1; TCRdb outputs TRBD1, but without DNA this stays unchecked. The CDR3 runs to 14 residues. Germline assignment: CDR1 SGHRS and CDR2 YFSETQ. This CDR3 reads CASKQGLGNNEQFF.

J is TRBJ2-1 and V is TRBV5-4. Germline V gene lookup returns CDR1 SGHNT and CDR2 YYREEE (reference sequence). CDR3 length: 13 amino acids. This chain's CDR3 is CASSLARSNEQFF. The entire variable domain, with the rest obtained from reference TRBV5-4 and TRBJ2-1, is as follows: ETGVTQSPTHLIKTRGQQVTLRCSSQSGHNTVSWYQQALGQGPQFIFQYYREEENGRGNFPPRFSGLQFPNYSSELNVNALELDDSALYLCASSLARSNEQFFGPGTRLTVL.

The chain has TRBV6-2 or TRBV6-3 and TRBJ1-5; TCRdb picks TRBD1, but there is no DNA to check that call. The germline CDR1 and CDR2 sequences are MNHEY and SVGEGT. There are 17 residues in the CDR3. The CDR3 reads CASSYYGTGRRNQPQHF.

The V gene is TRBV6-5, the J gene TRBJ2-3. Germline CDR1 and CDR2: MNHEY and SVGAGI. The CDR3 extends over 13 amino acids. The CDR3 sequence: CASSFWRSDTQYF.

The rearrangement joins TRBV6-5 to TRBJ2-5; TCRdb indicates TRBD1, and absent DNA this call remains unverified. CDR1 is MNHEY and CDR2 is SVGAGI in the germline V gene. The CDR3 is 16 residues long. This CDR3 is CASSSPPRGQQETQYF.

The genes are TRBV20-1 and TRBJ1-2; absent DNA, TCRdb's TRBD1 call cannot be checked. Germline lookup yields CDR1 DFQATT and CDR2 SNEGSKA (reference sequence). The CDR3 contains 15 residues. CDR3 sequence: CSARPGPLIRYGYTF.

The CDR3 is CASSPRTDYGYTF. The V and J genes are TRBV5-5 and TRBJ1-2. Germline V CDR1 and CDR2: SGHKS, YYEKEE (reference sequence). The CDR3 consists of 13 residues. The full variable domain, completed using reference TRBV5-5 and TRBJ1-2, is DAGVTQSPTHLIKTRGQQVTLRCSPISGHKSVSWYQQVLGQGPQFIFQYYEKEERGRGNFPDRFSARQFPNYSSELNVNALLLGDSALYLCASSPRTDYGYTFGSGTRLTVV.

The V call is TRBV5-1, the J call TRBJ2-1. Germline CDR1 SGHRS, CDR2 YFSETQ. The CDR3 is 15 residues long. The CDR3 is CASTSQGSSYNEQFF.

The chain is built from TRBV10-3 and TRBJ2-7; there is no DNA to check the TCRdb D call of TRBD1. Germline V gene sequence: CDR1 ENHRY, CDR2 SYGVKD. CDR3 size: 15 residues. CDR3 protein: CAISFRKGDRNEQYF.

This chain connects TRBV5-4 to TRBJ2-3; TCRdb's D gene call, TRBD1, goes unchecked for lack of DNA. The CDR3 length is 13 residues. Germline CDR1 is SGHNT and CDR2 is YYREEE (reference sequence). CDR3 region: CASSSGSTDTQYF.

The chain links TRBV30 to TRBJ2-1; with no DNA, the TCRdb D assignment of TRBD2 cannot be verified. CDR3 length: 13 amino acids. CDR1 GTSNPN and CDR2 SVGIG come from the germline V gene (reference sequence). CDR3 region: CAWSGFEEREQFF.

The V gene is TRBV24-1, the J gene TRBJ1-4. Germline V gene sequence: CDR1 KGHDR, CDR2 SFDVKD. The CDR3 covers 14 residues. CDR3 amino acids: CATRVEGIEEKLFF.